Listed below are T cell receptor beta chains from one sample, sequenced in a study of cytomegalovirus exposure and HLA in healthy donors. Here immunoSEQ multiplex PCR was the method, and the copy in TCRdb shows in-frame clones only, minus some. Of approximately 58,000 clones in the sample, approximately 83% are singletons; the top ten hold around 4.1%. The sequenced sample consisted of PBMCs. The receptors were sampled from a young man in good health and CMV-seronegative. CDR3s include the opening cysteine and the closing phenylalanine or tryptophan. Fields, in order: J gene, CDR3 length, V gene, D gene, CDR3 DNA, CDR3 protein. A D gene is named only where the DNA matches it firmly.

TRBJ2-7 | 16 | TRBV6-5 | TRBD1 | TGTGCCAGCAGTTACTCTGGGGCCAGGGGGACGTACGAGCAGTACTTC | CASSYSGARGTYEQYF
TRBJ1-1 | 15 | TRBV10-1 | . | TGCGCCAGCAGTGAGTCGAGACTTTTTAACACTGAAGCTTTCTTT | CASSESRLFNTEAFF
TRBJ1-1 | 15 | TRBV7-2 | . | TGTGCCAGCAGCCCTTCCGGGGGAGGCGGCACTGAAGCTTTCTTT | CASSPSGGGGTEAFF
TRBJ2-7 | 13 | TRBV4-3 | TRBD1 | TGCGCCAGCAGCCGCCGTAGACAGGGGGAGCAGTACTTC | CASSRRRQGEQYF
TRBJ1-2 | 13 | TRBV29-1 | TRBD1 | TGCAGCGTCCCGGGACAGCTGAACTATGGCTACACCTTC | CSVPGQLNYGYTF
TRBJ2-7 | 16 | TRBV27 | . | TGTGCCAGCAGTTCCCCTGCGGCGGGGGCAGCCTACGAGCAGTACTTC | CASSSPAAGAAYEQYF
TRBJ2-2 | 17 | TRBV5-4 | TRBD2 | TGTGCCAGCAGCCCTGGAGGACTAGCGGGAATGGGCGGGGAGCTGTTTTTT | CASSPGGLAGMGGELFF
TRBJ2-7 | 15 | TRBV5-6 | . | TGTGCCAGCAGCTTGGTGGCGGGTGGTTCCTACGAGCAGTACTTC | CASSLVAGGSYEQYF
TRBJ2-1 | 14 | TRBV6-5 | . | TGTGCCAGCAGTTACGGGGGACATTACAATGAGCAGTTCTTC | CASSYGGHYNEQFF
TRBJ2-3 | 16 | TRBV9 | TRBD2 | TGTGCCAGCAGCGTAGCAGCGGGGGGGAGCACAGATACGCAGTATTTT | CASSVAAGGSTDTQYF
TRBJ2-7 | 14 | TRBV6-5 | TRBD1 | TGTGCCAGCAGCTTTGGGACAGATGAGTACGAGCAGTACTTC | CASSFGTDEYEQYF
TRBJ2-5 | 17 | TRBV7-2 | TRBD2 | TGTGCCAGCAGCTTAGCGGGAGCGGGGGGCTACCAAGAGACCCAGTACTTC | CASSLAGAGGYQETQYF
TRBJ1-1 | 14 | TRBV6-6 | . | TGTGCCAGCAGTTACCAGGATCGGAACACTGAAGCTTTCTTT | CASSYQDRNTEAFF
TRBJ2-7 | 11 | TRBV30 | TRBD2 | TGTGCGGGGCTAGCGGCCTACGAGCAGCACTTC | CAGLAAYEQHF
TRBJ2-5 | 13 | TRBV5-1 | . | TGCGCCAGCAGCTTGGCCGGGAGAGAGACCCAGTACTTC | CASSLAGRETQYF
TRBJ1-1 | 14 | TRBV19 | TRBD1 | TGTGCCAGTAGTCAGCAGGGGGCGGACACTGAAGCTTTCTTT | CASSQQGADTEAFF
TRBJ2-1 | 14 | TRBV6-6 | . | TGTGCCAGCAGTTACGAACGGAGTAGAAATGAGCAGTTCTTC | CASSYERSRNEQFF
TRBJ1-5 | 17 | TRBV5-1 | . | TGCGCCAGCAGCGATTCGCTTTCCCTATATAGCAATCAGCCCCAGCATTTT | CASSDSLSLYSNQPQHF
TRBJ1-2 | 15 | TRBV7-6 | . | TGTGCCAGCAGCTTAGAGGTGGGGGGGGGCTATGGCTACACCTTC | CASSLEVGGGYGYTF
TRBJ2-6 | 15 | TRBV2 | TRBD1 | TGTGCCAGCAGCGTTCAGGGGGCTGGGGCCAACGTCCTGACTTTC | CASSVQGAGANVLTF